The next 30 T cell receptor beta chains were all read from a single sample in a study of shared clonotypes between healthy human individuals. CD45RO-negative, CCR7-selected cells formed the naive CD8 fraction, which excluded terminally differentiated effector memory CD45RA+ cells. Profiled with immunoSEQ multiplex PCR; TCRdb holds only in-frame clones, not every one. The table includes roughly 2.1 million clones, about 92% detected once. The material sequenced was naive CD8+ T cells from PBMCs. These receptors all come from a man between 18 and 29 years old in good health. Some clones in this sample may be carry-over from other donors' samples.

This CDR3 is CASSGTGALYSNQPQHF. The CDR3, as DNA: TGTGCCAGCAGCGGGACAGGGGCGCTCTATAGCAATCAGCCCCAGCATTTT. The V and J genes are TRBV2 and TRBJ1-5, with TRBD1 matching 10 bases. Losses at the gene ends were 6 bases for V and 0 bases for J; bases not matched to a gene: 8. Per the germline V gene, CDR1 is SNHLY and CDR2 is FYNNEI. The CDR3 is 17 amino acids.

The V and J genes are TRBV5-6 and TRBJ2-2, with no clear D. Trimming removed 0 bases at V and 7 bases at J, with 4 bases between. Germline lookup yields CDR1 SGHDT and CDR2 YYEEEE. The CDR3 has 12 amino acids. CDR3 DNA sequence: TGTGCCAGCAGCTTGGTCTACGGGGAGCTGTTTTTT. As protein: CASSLVYGELFF.

The rearrangement uses TRBV12-5 and TRBJ2-1; a weak D match, TRBD2 (6 bases). Germline CDR1 and CDR2: LGHNT and FRNRAP. V lost 2 bases, J lost 5 bases, and 25 bases lay in between. The CDR3 loop spans 19 amino acids. CDR3 protein: CASGLNLLGAGTDHNEQFF. The CDR3 DNA sequence: TGTGCTAGTGGTTTGAATCTTCTGGGAGCGGGTACCGATCACAATGAGCAGTTCTTC.

The V call is TRBV30, the J call TRBJ1-2; D gene ambiguous. The CDR3 runs 13 residues. The ends were cut back, 2 bases at V and 3 bases at J, with 10 bases in the middle. Germline V gene lookup returns CDR1 GTSNPN and CDR2 SVGIG (reference sequence). Here the CDR3 reads CAWSPGGDYGYTF. In nucleotides, the CDR3 is TGTGCCTGGAGTCCCGGCGGCGACTATGGCTACACCTTC.

The chain links TRBV7-3 to TRBJ1-1, with 7 bases matching TRBD1. J was trimmed by 0 bases and V by 5 bases; bases with no gene match: 9. The CDR3 covers 16 residues. CDR1 is SGHTA, CDR2 FQGTGA, per germline. The DNA for the CDR3 is TGTGCCAGCAGCACGGGGGACAGACTCATGAACACTGAAGCTTTCTTT. Its protein is CASSTGDRLMNTEAFF.

On this clone: Other DNA sequences in this specimen translate into the identical CDR3. This chain connects TRBV27 to TRBJ2-7; D may be TRBD2 (5 bases). The length of the CDR3 is 15 residues. The germline gives CDR1 MNHEY, CDR2 SMNVEV (reference sequence). V lost 0 bases to trimming and J lost 0 bases, with 9 bases between them. The CDR3 is CASSLSGVGSYEQYF. DNA for the CDR3: TGTGCCAGCAGTTTATCGGGAGTGGGCTCCTACGAGCAGTACTTC.

This chain uses TRBV7-9 with TRBJ1-3; D perhaps matches TRBD1 (5 bases). Trimming removed 2 bases at V and 2 bases at J, with 10 bases between. Germline V gene lookup returns CDR1 SEHNR and CDR2 FQNEAQ (reference sequence). The CDR3 extends over 15 amino acids. In DNA, the CDR3 is TGTGCCAGCAGCTTAAGAGAGGGGCCTGGAAACACCATATATTTT. Protein product: CASSLREGPGNTIYF.

The CDR3 DNA is TGTGCCAGCAGCCCAAATTGGGGCTCCCGACCCGTGGACGAGCAGTACTTC. Translation: CASSPNWGSRPVDEQYF. The chain carries TRBV7-9 and TRBJ2-7; tentatively, D is TRBD1 (5 bases). The V gene lost 5 bases and the J gene lost 5 bases, with 25 bases spanning the gap. The CDR3 extends over 17 amino acids. Germline CDR1 SEHNR, CDR2 FQNEAQ (reference sequence). The full variable domain, in which reference TRBV7-9 and TRBJ2-7 provide the parts outside the CDR3, is DTGVSQNPRHKITKRGQNVTFRCDPISEHNRLYWYRQTLGQGPEFLTYFQNEAQLEKSRLLSDRFSAERPKGSFSTLEIQRTEQGDSAMYLCASSPNWGSRPVDEQYFGPGTRLTVT.

V is TRBV7-8 and J is TRBJ2-6, with 12 bases fitting TRBD2. The CDR3 length is 21 residues. In germline, CDR1 is SGHVS, CDR2 FQNEAQ. The V gene end was trimmed by 0 bases and the J gene end by 2 bases; junction bases not matched to a gene: 11. CDR3 amino acids: CASSLALGLAGGPAGANVLTF. Here the CDR3 DNA reads TGTGCCAGCAGCTTAGCTCTTGGGCTAGCGGGAGGGCCTGCTGGGGCCAACGTCCTGACTTTC.

V gene TRBV29-1 combines with J gene TRBJ2-7, with TRBD1 identical over 7 bases. There are 15 residues in the CDR3. The V gene's germline CDR1 is SQVTM and CDR2 ANQGSEA. Germline trimming cut 1 base from V and 4 bases from J; bases unmatched to any gene: 10. CDR3 region: CSVEGADREPYEQYF. DNA of the CDR3: TGCAGCGTTGAAGGGGCCGACAGGGAGCCGTACGAGCAGTACTTC.

The V call is TRBV15, the J call TRBJ2-5, with D unresolved. Germline-derived CDR1 and CDR2 are LNHNV and YYDKDF (reference sequence). The CDR3 has 15 residues. V lost 1 base and J 5 bases, leaving 14 bases between the germline ends. CDR3 DNA sequence: TGTGCCACCAGCAGAGTCTCCCATAGAACGGAGACCCAGTACTTC. Protein sequence: CATSRVSHRTETQYF.

The genes are TRBV7-6 and TRBJ2-1; D call uncertain. Germline assignment: CDR1 SGHVS and CDR2 FNYEAQ. The CDR3 spans 16 residues. V lost 2 bases and J lost 0, with 11 bases in between. The CDR3 DNA follows: TGTGCCAGCAGCTTATTTGGCAGAGGCTCCTACAATGAGCAGTTCTTC. Protein sequence: CASSLFGRGSYNEQFF.

V is TRBV15 and J is TRBJ2-1; 8 nucleotides align to TRBD1. The CDR3 consists of 18 residues. CDR1 and CDR2 (germline): LNHNV, YYDKDF (reference sequence). Losses at the gene ends were 2 bases for V and 0 bases for J; bases not matched to a gene: 9. DNA of the CDR3: TGTGCCACCAGCAGACTAACCCCCGGGACAGGCTCCTACAATGAGCAGTTCTTC. Its protein is CATSRLTPGTGSYNEQFF.

The V gene is TRBV19, the J gene TRBJ2-3, with D perhaps matching TRBD1 or TRBD2 (6 bases each). Germline CDR1 reads LNHDA; CDR2 reads SQIVND (reference sequence). With 8 bases removed from V and 7 bases from J, the gap between germline ends came to 10 bases. This CDR3 is built from 11 residues. The CDR3 DNA is TGTGCCAGTCGGGGGCCAAATACGCAGTATTTT. It yields the protein CASRGPNTQYF. Variable domain in full (rest from reference TRBV19 and TRBJ2-3): DGGITQSPKYLFRKEGQNVTLSCEQNLNHDAMYWYRQDPGQGLRLIYYSQIVNDFQKGDIAEGYSVSREKKESFPLTVTSAQKNPTAFYLCASRGPNTQYFGPGTRLTVL.

The chain employs TRBV7-9 and TRBJ1-1; TRBD1 might be the D (5 bases). The CDR3 is 14 residues long. The germline gives CDR1 SEHNR, CDR2 FQNEAQ (reference sequence). V lost 4 bases and J lost 0, with 9 bases in between. CDR3 sequence reads: CASSYRSMNTEAFF. Written as DNA, the CDR3 is TGTGCCAGCAGCTACAGGAGCATGAACACTGAAGCTTTCTTT. The complete variable domain, with remaining parts taken from reference TRBV7-9 and TRBJ1-1, reads DTGVSQNPRHKITKRGQNVTFRCDPISEHNRLYWYRQTLGQGPEFLTYFQNEAQLEKSRLLSDRFSAERPKGSFSTLEIQRTEQGDSAMYLCASSYRSMNTEAFFGQGTRLTVV.

The chain has TRBV4-2 and TRBJ1-4; 9 bases match TRBD1. CDR3 length: 18 amino acids. Looked up from germline, CDR1 is LGHNA and CDR2 is YNFKEQ. The V segment lost 4 bases and the J segment 5 bases; nucleotides outside the gene matches: 14. The CDR3 is CASSLPDRGENENEKLFF. The DNA of the CDR3 is TGTGCCAGCAGCCTACCCGACAGGGGGGAAAACGAAAATGAAAAACTGTTTTTT.

The rearrangement uses TRBV28 and TRBJ2-2; 9 positions agree with TRBD2. The CDR3 runs 16 residues. Trimming took 2 bases from V and 4 from J; bases not matched to a gene: 5. The V gene's germline CDR1 is MDHEN and CDR2 SYDVKM. The CDR3 coding sequence is TGTGCCAGCAGTTTAAGGAGCGGGAGGTTCACCGGGGAGCTGTTTTTT. As protein: CASSLRSGRFTGELFF.

V and J are TRBV7-9 and TRBJ2-3; unclear D gene. CDR1 and CDR2 from the germline V gene are SEHNR and FQNEAQ (reference sequence). This CDR3 comprises 13 residues. V was trimmed by 5 bases and J by 6 bases, leaving 12 bases between them. The CDR3 region has the DNA TGTGCCAGCAGCCCCTCCAAAGCGGATACGCAGTATTTT. This codes for CASSPSKADTQYF.

The genes are TRBV11-2 and TRBJ2-2, with 10 bases that match TRBD2. V was pared by 3 bases and J by 7 bases, with 8 bases of the junction left unmatched. Germline CDR1 and CDR2: SGHAT and FQNNGV. This CDR3 contains 16 residues. DNA for the CDR3: TGTGCCAGCAGCTTCGCTAGCGGGAGTTTAGTCGGGGAGCTGTTTTTT. This gives the protein CASSFASGSLVGELFF.

The V and J genes are TRBV28 and TRBJ1-1; 7 bases align to TRBD1. Germline trimming cut 1 base from V and 0 bases from J; bases unmatched to any gene: 5. This CDR3 is built from 16 residues. Germline V gives CDR1 MDHEN, CDR2 SYDVKM. Here the CDR3 DNA reads TGTGCCAGCAGTTTATTATTGGGACAGATGAACACTGAAGCTTTCTTT. This translates into CASSLLLGQMNTEAFF.

V usage is TRBV6-5 and J usage is TRBJ1-4; TRBD1 is a possible D gene (5 bases). The CDR3 covers 14 residues. CDR1 and CDR2 from the germline V gene are MNHEY and SVGAGI. V dropped 7 bases and J dropped 7 bases, with 16 bases sitting between them. CDR3 coding DNA: TGTGCCAGCACCTGGGGGACCTCGGGTGAAAAACTGTTTTTT. Its protein is CASTWGTSGEKLFF.

The chain combines TRBV7-8 with TRBJ2-7; 11 bases line up with TRBD1. V trimming: 5 bases; J trimming: 5 bases; junction bases outside the gene matches: 8. The CDR3 contains 15 residues. CDR1 is SGHVS and CDR2 is FQNEAQ in the germline V gene. The CDR3 DNA reads as TGTGCCAGCAGCGCCGGGACAGGGGGGAAACACGAGCAGTACTTC. It specifies CASSAGTGGKHEQYF. The variable domain in full, with the rest retrieved from reference TRBV7-8 and TRBJ2-7, is GAGVSQSPRYKVAKRGQDVALRCDPISGHVSLFWYQQALGQGPEFLTYFQNEAQLDKSGLPSDRFFAERPEGSVSTLKIQRTQQEDSAVYLCASSAGTGGKHEQYFGPGTRLTVT.

In its sample, this clone was seen once. The rearrangement links TRBV19 to TRBJ1-5; 7 bases fit TRBD1. V dropped 5 bases and J dropped 6; count of bases not matched to a gene: 13. Looked up from germline, CDR1 is LNHDA and CDR2 is SQIVND (reference sequence). CDR3 length: 16 amino acids. The CDR3 region is CASSASRWTGGQPQHF. The CDR3 DNA sequence: TGTGCCAGTAGTGCGTCCCGGTGGACAGGAGGTCAGCCCCAGCATTTT.

This sequence joins TRBV2 and TRBJ1-1, with a possible D match to TRBD1 (5 bases). Trimming removed 0 bases from V and 3 bases from J, with 14 bases in between. The CDR3 is 16 amino acids. Germline CDR1 is SNHLY and CDR2 is FYNNEI. The CDR3 region is CASSEALPGRDTEAFF. Here the CDR3 DNA reads TGTGCCAGCAGTGAAGCGCTCCCAGGGAGGGACACTGAAGCTTTCTTT.

The rearrangement uses TRBV7-6 and TRBJ2-7, with TRBD1 matching 8 bases. CDR1 SGHVS and CDR2 FNYEAQ come from the germline V gene. The V segment lost 4 bases and the J segment 3 bases; nucleotides outside the gene matches: 5. This CDR3 has 14 residues. The CDR3 DNA reads as TGTGCCAGCAGCTCCGGACAGGGCCTCTACGAGCAGTACTTC. Encoded protein: CASSSGQGLYEQYF. The entire variable domain, with the rest obtained from reference TRBV7-6 and TRBJ2-7, is as follows: GAGVSQSPRYKVTKRGQDVALRCDPISGHVSLYWYRQALGQGPEFLTYFNYEAQQDKSGLPNDRFSAERPEGSISTLTIQRTEQRDSAMYRCASSSGQGLYEQYFGPGTRLTVT.

The chain is built from TRBV9 and TRBJ2-1, with TRBD2 identical over 10 bases. This CDR3 comprises 17 residues. Germline V gives CDR1 SGDLS, CDR2 YYNGEE. V dropped 4 bases and J dropped 2; count of bases not matched to a gene: 9. CDR3: CASSPYNLAGAYNEQFF. Written as DNA, the CDR3 is TGTGCCAGCAGCCCGTATAATCTAGCGGGAGCCTACAATGAGCAGTTCTTC.

This clone was detected only a few times. In the same sample, other DNA sequences code for this CDR3. This CDR3 reads CASSLLVNQPQHF. CDR3 bases: TGTGCCAGCAGTTTGTTGGTTAATCAGCCCCAGCATTTT. The chain combines TRBV28 with TRBJ1-5; no clear D gene. Germline CDR1 MDHEN, CDR2 SYDVKM. CDR3 length equals 13 residues. Trimming cost V 3 bases and J 4 bases, with 7 bases left between them. Looking up the rest from reference TRBV28 and TRBJ1-5 gives the full variable domain: DVKVTQSSRYLVKRTGEKVFLECVQDMDHENMFWYRQDPGLGLRLIYFSYDVKMKEKGDIPEGYSVSREKKERFSLILESASTNQTSMYLCASSLLVNQPQHFGDGTRLSIL.

CDR3 nucleotides: TGTGCCAGCAGCCAAGGACTAGCGGGAGGGTGGACCGGGGAGCTGTTTTTT. Translation: CASSQGLAGGWTGELFF. The chain is built from TRBV27 and TRBJ2-2; TRBD2 matches 15 bases. CDR1 is MNHEY, CDR2 SMNVEV, per germline (reference sequence). Unmatched junction bases numbered 7, after V lost 6 bases and J lost 5 bases. The CDR3 covers 17 residues.

Only one count was recorded for this clone. The rearrangement links TRBV4-1 to TRBJ2-3; D unclear. Trimming pared 0 bases from V and 4 bases from J, leaving 5 bases between. The CDR3 sequence is 13 residues long. CDR1 MGHRA and CDR2 YSYEKL come from the germline V gene. The CDR3 coding sequence is TGCGCCAGCAGCCAAGAAAACCCAGATACGCAGTATTTT. Encoded protein: CASSQENPDTQYF.

The sample holds one count of this clone. The chain couples TRBV11-2 to TRBJ1-4; D unclear. From germline, CDR1 is SGHAT and CDR2 FQNNGV. Trimming shortened V by 3 bases and J by 8 bases, and 13 bases separated the two germline ends. CDR3 length: 14 residues. CDR3 amino acids: CASSFSVRGEKLFF. The CDR3 bases are TGTGCCAGCAGCTTTTCAGTTAGAGGGGAAAAACTGTTTTTT.